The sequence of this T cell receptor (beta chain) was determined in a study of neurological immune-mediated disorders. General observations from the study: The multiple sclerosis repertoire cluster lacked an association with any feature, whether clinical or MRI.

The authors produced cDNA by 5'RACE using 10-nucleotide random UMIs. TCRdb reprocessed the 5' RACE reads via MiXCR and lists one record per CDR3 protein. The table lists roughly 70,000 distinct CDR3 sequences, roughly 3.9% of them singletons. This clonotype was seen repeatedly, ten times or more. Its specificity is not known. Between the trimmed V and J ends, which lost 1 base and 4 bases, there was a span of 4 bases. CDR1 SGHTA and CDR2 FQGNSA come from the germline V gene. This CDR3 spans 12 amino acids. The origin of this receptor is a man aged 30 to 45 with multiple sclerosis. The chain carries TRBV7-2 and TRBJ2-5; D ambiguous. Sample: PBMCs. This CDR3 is CASSLGRETQYF. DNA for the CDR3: TGTGCCAGCAGCTTAGGGAGAGAGACCCAGTACTTC. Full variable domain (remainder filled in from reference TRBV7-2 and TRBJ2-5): GAGVSQSPSNKVTEKGKDVELRCDPISGHTALYWYRQSLGQGLEFLIYFQGNSAPDKSGLPSDRFSAERTGGSVSTLTIQRTQQEDSAVYLCASSLGRETQYFGPGTRLLVL.